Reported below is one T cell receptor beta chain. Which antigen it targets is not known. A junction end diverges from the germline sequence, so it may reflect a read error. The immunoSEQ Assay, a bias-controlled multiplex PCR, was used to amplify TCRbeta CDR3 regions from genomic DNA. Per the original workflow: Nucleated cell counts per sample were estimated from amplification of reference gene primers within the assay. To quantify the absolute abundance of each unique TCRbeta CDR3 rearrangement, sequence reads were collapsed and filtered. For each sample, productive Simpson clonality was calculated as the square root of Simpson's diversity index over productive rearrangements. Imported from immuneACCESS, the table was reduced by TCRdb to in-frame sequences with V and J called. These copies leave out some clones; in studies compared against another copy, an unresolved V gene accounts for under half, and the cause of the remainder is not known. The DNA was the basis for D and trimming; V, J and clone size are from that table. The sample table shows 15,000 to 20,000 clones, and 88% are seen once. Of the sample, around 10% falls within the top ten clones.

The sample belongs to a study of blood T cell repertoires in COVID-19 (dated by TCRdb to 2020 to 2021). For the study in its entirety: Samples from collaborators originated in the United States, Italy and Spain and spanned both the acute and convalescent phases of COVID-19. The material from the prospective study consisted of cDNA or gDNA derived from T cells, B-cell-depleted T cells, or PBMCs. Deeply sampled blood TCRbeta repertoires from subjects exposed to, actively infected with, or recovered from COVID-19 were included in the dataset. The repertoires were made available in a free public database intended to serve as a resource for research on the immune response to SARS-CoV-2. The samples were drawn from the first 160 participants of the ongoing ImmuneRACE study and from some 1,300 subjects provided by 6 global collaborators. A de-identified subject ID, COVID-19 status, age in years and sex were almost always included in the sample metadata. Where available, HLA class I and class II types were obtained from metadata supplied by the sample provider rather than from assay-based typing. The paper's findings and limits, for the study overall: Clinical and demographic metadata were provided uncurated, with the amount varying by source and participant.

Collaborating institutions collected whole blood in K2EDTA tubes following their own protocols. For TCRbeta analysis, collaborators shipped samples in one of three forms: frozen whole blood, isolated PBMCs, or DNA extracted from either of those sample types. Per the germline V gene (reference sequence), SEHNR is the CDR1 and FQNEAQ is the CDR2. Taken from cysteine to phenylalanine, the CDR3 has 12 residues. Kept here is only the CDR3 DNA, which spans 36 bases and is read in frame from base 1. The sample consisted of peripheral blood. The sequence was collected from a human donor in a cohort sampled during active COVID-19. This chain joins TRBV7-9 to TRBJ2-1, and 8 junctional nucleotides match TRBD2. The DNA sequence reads TGTGCCAGTAGCTTTCAATCGGGGGGGCGTCTCTTC. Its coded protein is CASSFQSGGRLF. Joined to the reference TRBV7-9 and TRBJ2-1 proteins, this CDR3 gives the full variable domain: DTGVSQNPRHKITKRGQNVTFRCDPISEHNRLYWYRQTLGQGPEFLTYFQNEAQLEKSRLLSDRFSAERPKGSFSTLEIQRTEQGDSAMYLCASSFQSGGRLFGPGTRLTVL.